This T cell receptor (beta chain) was recovered during a study of cytomegalovirus exposure and HLA in healthy donors. The study, taken as a whole, reports: Across donors, most TCRs were seen rarely, yet some public ones were widespread.

The PCR had 60 Vbeta and 13 Jbeta primers. Profiled with immunoSEQ multiplex PCR; TCRdb holds only in-frame clones, not every one. The data hold tens of thousands of clones, with 70% observed a single time. Trimming at V came to 3 bases and at J to 2 bases, leaving 4 bases not matched to a gene. Germline values: CDR1 SGDLS, CDR2 YYNGEE. This CDR3 is 15 amino acids long. Details on this clone: Its target is unknown.

The sequenced material came from PBMCs. V gene TRBV9 combines with J gene TRBJ1-4; 7 bases fit TRBD1. The sequence was collected from a woman aged 60-70 years in good health and CMV-seropositive. The CDR3 DNA reads TGTGCCAGCAGCGCCCGACAGGGTACTAATGAAAAACTGTTTTTT. Translated, it gives CASSARQGTNEKLFF.